The next 29 T cell receptor beta chains were all read from a single sample in a study of blood T cell repertoires in COVID-19. Produced via immunoSEQ multiplex PCR; TCRdb's table is partial and in-frame only. The sample holds 150,000 to 200,000 clones, roughly 87% seen once. The material sequenced was PBMCs or T cells enriched from blood (not recorded which). Receptors originate from a middle-aged woman with acute COVID-19.

J is TRBJ2-4 and V is TRBV25-1, with D possibly being TRBD2 (6 bases). Looked up from germline, CDR1 is MGHDK and CDR2 is SYGVNS. V gave up 3 bases and J gave up 2 bases, with 14 bases separating them. CDR3 length: 16 residues. In DNA form, the CDR3 reads TGTGCCAGCAGTGATTCGGGGGATTTTTCCAAAAACATTCAGTACTTC. Its translation is CASSDSGDFSKNIQYF.

The rearrangement uses TRBV28 and TRBJ2-5, with TRBD2 matching over 9 bases. Losses at the gene ends were 3 bases for V and 6 bases for J; bases not matched to a gene: 11. The CDR3 sequence is 16 residues long. Germline V CDR1 and CDR2: MDHEN, SYDVKM. In DNA form, the CDR3 reads TGTGCCAGCAGTTTGGATTTAGCGGGGGCAGGGAAGACCCAGTACTTC. As protein: CASSLDLAGAGKTQYF. Drawing the rest from reference TRBV28 and TRBJ2-5, the complete variable domain is DVKVTQSSRYLVKRTGEKVFLECVQDMDHENMFWYRQDPGLGLRLIYFSYDVKMKEKGDIPEGYSVSREKKERFSLILESASTNQTSMYLCASSLDLAGAGKTQYFGPGTRLLVL.

The J gene is TRBJ2-7, the V gene TRBV7-2; the D gene is possibly TRBD2 (5 bases). The germline V gene encodes CDR1 SGHTA and CDR2 FQGNSA. This CDR3 spans 16 amino acids. Trimming cost V 1 base and J 6 bases, with 19 bases left between them. The CDR3 sequence is CASSLVAPERILEQYF. DNA for the CDR3: TGTGCCAGCAGCTTAGTGGCGCCTGAGCGGATTCTCGAGCAGTACTTC. The full variable domain, in which reference TRBV7-2 and TRBJ2-7 provide the parts outside the CDR3, is GAGVSQSPSNKVTEKGKDVELRCDPISGHTALYWYRQSLGQGLEFLIYFQGNSAPDKSGLPSDRFSAERTGGSVSTLTIQRTQQEDSAVYLCASSLVAPERILEQYFGPGTRLTVT.

The chain recombines TRBV7-9 with TRBJ2-1; TRBD1 agrees at 8 bases. Germline V gives CDR1 SEHNR, CDR2 FQNEAQ (reference sequence). The V gene end was trimmed by 7 bases and the J gene end by 7 bases; junction bases not matched to a gene: 12. This CDR3 has 15 amino acids. This CDR3 is CASTGPGGRGNEQFF. The DNA for the CDR3 is TGTGCCAGCACCGGTCCAGGGGGCAGGGGAAATGAGCAGTTCTTC.

This sequence joins TRBV15 and TRBJ1-1; tentative D call: TRBD1 (5 bases). Germline V gene sequence: CDR1 LNHNV, CDR2 YYDKDF (reference sequence). This CDR3 has 16 residues. The germline V and J ends were trimmed by 0 bases and 0 bases, with 11 bases remaining between them. CDR3 nucleotides: TGTGCCACCAGCAGAGATCTCAGGGTCCTGAACACTGAAGCTTTCTTT. Its translation: CATSRDLRVLNTEAFF. The full variable domain, rest sourced from reference TRBV15 and TRBJ1-1, is DAMVIQNPRYQVTQFGKPVTLSCSQTLNHNVMYWYQQKSSQAPKLLFHYYDKDFNNEADTPDNFQSRRPNTSFCFLDIRSPGLGDTAMYLCATSRDLRVLNTEAFFGQGTRLTVV.

CDR3: CASSYRDSNNSPLHF. CDR3 DNA: TGTGCCAGCAGCTACCGGGACAGTAATAATTCACCCCTCCACTTT. The chain carries TRBV7-6 and TRBJ1-6; 7 nucleotides line up with TRBD1. Per the germline V gene, CDR1 is SGHVS and CDR2 is FNYEAQ. The CDR3 is made up of 15 amino acids. V dropped 4 bases and J dropped 5; count of bases not matched to a gene: 5.

This rearrangement joins TRBV21-1 to TRBJ2-3; the table's D call TRBD1 went unverified against the DNA. TRBV21-1 is shown as a pseudogene. The length of the CDR3 is 15 residues. CDR3 in amino acids: CASVVTGASTDTQYF. The CDR3 nucleotides are TGTGCCAGCGTTGTGACAGGTGCCTCGACAGATACGCAGTATTTT.

The chain uses TRBV11-1 and TRBJ2-1; 13 nucleotides match TRBD2. The CDR3 covers 15 residues. V shed 6 bases and J 5 bases; nucleotides not matched to a gene: 4. The germline gives CDR1 SGHAT, CDR2 FQDESV (reference sequence). The CDR3 bases are TGTGCCAGCAGATTGGGACTAGCGGGAAACAATGAGCAGTTCTTC. Protein product: CASRLGLAGNNEQFF.

In this sample, this clone turned up a few times. This chain joins TRBV29-1 and TRBJ2-5; D is uncertain. The CDR3 is made up of 11 amino acids. In germline, CDR1 is SQVTM, CDR2 ANQGSEA. V gave up 4 bases and J gave up 1 base, with 4 bases separating them. CDR3 DNA: TGCAGCGTTGCGGGCCAAGAGACCCAGTACTTC. As protein: CSVAGQETQYF.

The DNA for the CDR3 is TGTGCCACCAGTAGTATCGGCGGGGGGGCCTACAATGAGCAGTTCTTC. Its protein is CATSSIGGGAYNEQFF. The chain links TRBV15 to TRBJ2-1, with 9 bases matching TRBD2. CDR1 and CDR2 from the germline V gene are LNHNV and YYDKDF (reference sequence). The CDR3 extends over 16 amino acids. With V trimmed by 6 bases and J by 2 bases, 8 bases remained unmatched.

V and J are TRBV27 and TRBJ2-5, with D perhaps matching TRBD2 (5 bases). CDR3 length: 17 residues. Trimming took off 2 bases at V and 5 bases at J, with 21 bases between the two ends. The germline V gene encodes CDR1 MNHEY and CDR2 SMNVEV (reference sequence). In DNA form, the CDR3 reads TGTGCCAGCAGTTTAAGCCGGCGAGGACTGTCGCGCGAGACCCAGTACTTC. This encodes CASSLSRRGLSRETQYF.

The chain links TRBV7-6 to TRBJ2-5, with 8 positions matching TRBD2. Germline V lookup: CDR1 SGHVS, CDR2 FNYEAQ. V shed 3 bases and J 0 bases; nucleotides not matched to a gene: 12. This CDR3 has 18 residues. DNA of the CDR3: TGTGCCAGCAGCTTGGTAGGGGGAACTAGCGGACACCAAGAGACCCAGTACTTC. Encoded protein: CASSLVGGTSGHQETQYF.

This chain connects TRBV2 to TRBJ2-5; 10 bases match TRBD1. The J segment lost 5 bases and the V segment lost 6 bases, leaving 12 bases of the junction unmatched. From germline, CDR1 is SNHLY and CDR2 FYNNEI. This CDR3 has 16 amino acids. The CDR3 protein is CASRIRTGGGWETQYF. DNA for the CDR3: TGTGCCAGCAGGATTCGGACAGGGGGAGGATGGGAGACCCAGTACTTC.

This chain links TRBV2 with TRBJ1-2; TRBD1 aligns across 11 bases. J gave up 7 bases and V 1 base, and 5 bases lay outside the gene matches. The length of the CDR3 is 15 residues. Germline CDR1 reads SNHLY; CDR2 reads FYNNEI. CDR3 in amino acids: CASSEEGQGVSGYTF. CDR3 coding DNA: TGTGCCAGCAGTGAAGAGGGACAGGGGGTTAGTGGCTACACCTTC.

The gene calls are TRBV5-4 and TRBJ2-1; D uncertain. The V gene lost 7 bases and the J gene lost 10 bases, with 12 bases spanning the gap. Germline assignment: CDR1 SGHNT and CDR2 YYREEE (reference sequence). CDR3 length: 11 amino acids. The CDR3 spells CASRLEAEQFF. CDR3 nucleotide sequence: TGTGCCAGCCGTTTAGAGGCGGAGCAGTTCTTC. The variable domain in full, with the rest retrieved from reference TRBV5-4 and TRBJ2-1, is ETGVTQSPTHLIKTRGQQVTLRCSSQSGHNTVSWYQQALGQGPQFIFQYYREEENGRGNFPPRFSGLQFPNYSSELNVNALELDDSALYLCASRLEAEQFFGPGTRLTVL.

The chain has TRBV10-3 and TRBJ1-2, with TRBD1 matching 12 bases. Germline V CDR1 and CDR2: ENHRY, SYGVKD. V lost 3 bases to trimming and J lost 6 bases; unmatched junction nucleotides: 11. This CDR3 region has 17 residues. The CDR3 reads CAISDPHEGQGADGYTF. CDR3 sequence (DNA): TGTGCCATCAGTGACCCTCACGAGGGACAGGGGGCAGATGGCTACACCTTC.

V and J are TRBV7-6 and TRBJ1-1; possible D gene TRBD1, 5 bases. Germline V gives CDR1 SGHVS, CDR2 FNYEAQ. V lost 4 bases, J lost 5 bases, and 14 bases lay in between. The CDR3 length is 14 residues. In DNA, the CDR3 is TGTGCCAGCAGCTGGATCGAAAAGGGGACTGAAGCTTTCTTT. The encoded protein is CASSWIEKGTEAFF.

J is TRBJ2-3 and V is TRBV7-2; TRBD2 matches 11 bases. This CDR3 has 15 residues. Looked up from germline, CDR1 is SGHTA and CDR2 is FQGNSA. J gave up 7 bases and V 5 bases, and 8 bases lay outside the gene matches. The CDR3 loop is CASSPAGTSGYTQYF. The CDR3 DNA is TGTGCCAGCAGCCCAGCCGGGACTAGCGGATATACGCAGTATTTT.

The chain has TRBV19 and TRBJ1-1; D remains unclear. This CDR3 is built from 13 residues. Germline V gives CDR1 LNHDA, CDR2 SQIVND (reference sequence). Between the trimmed V and J ends, which lost 7 bases and 3 bases, there was a span of 12 bases. CDR3 bases: TGTGCCAGTACGGAGGGTCGATACACTGAAGCTTTCTTT. Translating gives CASTEGRYTEAFF.

This sequence joins TRBV7-2 and TRBJ2-7; 8 bases are a match to TRBD2. CDR1 is SGHTA and CDR2 is FQGNSA in the germline V gene. This CDR3 has 15 amino acids. J lost 2 bases, V lost 5 bases, and 8 bases had no gene match. The CDR3, as DNA: TGTGCCAGCAGCCCCGGGAGGGGGGGCACCTACGAGCAGTACTTC. Its translation is CASSPGRGGTYEQYF. Using reference TRBV7-2 and TRBJ2-7 for the parts outside the CDR3, the full variable domain is GAGVSQSPSNKVTEKGKDVELRCDPISGHTALYWYRQSLGQGLEFLIYFQGNSAPDKSGLPSDRFSAERTGGSVSTLTIQRTQQEDSAVYLCASSPGRGGTYEQYFGPGTRLTVT.

This clone was picked up many times. This chain connects TRBV9 to TRBJ2-1, with D perhaps matching TRBD2 (6 bases). Germline-derived CDR1 and CDR2 are SGDLS and YYNGEE. CDR3 length: 16 amino acids. Trimming stripped 6 bases from V and 0 bases from J, with 16 bases between. In DNA, the CDR3 is TGTGCCAGCACGGGCGGCGGGGCGAGCTCCTACAATGAGCAGTTCTTC. This codes for CASTGGGASSYNEQFF.

The chain links TRBV19 to TRBJ1-2; 10 bases are shared with TRBD1. The CDR3 runs 12 residues. Germline assignment: CDR1 LNHDA and CDR2 SQIVND (reference sequence). V dropped 11 bases and J dropped 6; count of bases not matched to a gene: 6. The chain's CDR3 is CASEDRGNGYTF. CDR3 nucleotide sequence: TGTGCCTCCGAGGACAGGGGGAATGGCTACACCTTC.

The chain recombines TRBV9 with TRBJ2-2; 8 nucleotides match TRBD1. J was trimmed by 0 bases and V by 4 bases; bases with no gene match: 5. CDR3 length: 16 residues. CDR1 and CDR2 (germline): SGDLS, YYNGEE. CDR3 nucleotides: TGTGCCAGCAGCCCTGCAGGGGGCACGAACACCGGGGAGCTGTTTTTT. It translates to CASSPAGGTNTGELFF.

J is TRBJ2-5 and V is TRBV19, with no clear D. The germline V gene encodes CDR1 LNHDA and CDR2 SQIVND (reference sequence). The CDR3 covers 15 residues. Trimming took 0 bases from V and 9 from J, leaving 17 bases between them. CDR3 DNA sequence: TGTGCCAGTAGTATAGATTTGAGCTCGCGAGGTTCCCAGTACTTC. Translated: CASSIDLSSRGSQYF.

Remarks on this clone: At the DNA level, this CDR3 is encoded by other sequences in the same sample as well. The chain links TRBV2 to TRBJ1-5; D unresolved. Germline V gives CDR1 SNHLY, CDR2 FYNNEI. CDR3 size: 13 residues. V dropped 4 bases and J dropped 3 bases, with 7 bases sitting between them. In nucleotides, the CDR3 is TGTGCCAGCAGTGGTCAGATCAATCAGCCCCAGCATTTT. Its translation is CASSGQINQPQHF.

The CDR3: CARKGPGWTNYEQYF. CDR3 coding DNA: TGTGCCAGGAAGGGGCCCGGGTGGACAAACTACGAGCAGTACTTC. The chain combines TRBV28 with TRBJ2-7; tentatively, D is TRBD1 (5 bases). Trimming took 9 bases from V and 3 from J, leaving 21 bases between them. The germline CDR1 and CDR2 sequences are MDHEN and SYDVKM. The CDR3 consists of 15 residues.

DNA for the CDR3: TGCGCCAGCAGCTTGGGAGACAGGGGGTACTACGAGCAGTACTTC. Protein product: CASSLGDRGYYEQYF. The chain joins TRBV5-1 to TRBJ2-7; 9 nucleotides align to TRBD1. The CDR3 totals 15 residues. Germline V gives CDR1 SGHRS, CDR2 YFSETQ. Trimming took 0 bases from V and 3 from J; bases not matched to a gene: 4.

CDR3 loop: CASSLTKGGGRETQYF. As DNA, the CDR3 is TGTGCCAGCAGCTTAACGAAAGGGGGTGGACGGGAGACCCAGTACTTC. This chain uses TRBV7-6 with TRBJ2-5; possible D gene TRBD1, 6 bases. CDR3 length equals 16 residues. Germline V lookup: CDR1 SGHVS, CDR2 FNYEAQ. Trimming cost V 2 bases and J 5 bases, with 18 bases left between them.

The chain combines TRBV7-3 with TRBJ1-6; maybe TRBD1 (5 bases). Between the trimmed V and J ends, which lost 0 bases and 7 bases, there was a span of 10 bases. The CDR3 length is 15 residues. CDR1 and CDR2 from the germline V gene are SGHTA and FQGTGA. The CDR3 sequence is CASSLTAGMNSPLHF. DNA of the CDR3: TGTGCCAGCAGCTTAACGGCAGGGATGAATTCACCCCTCCACTTT.